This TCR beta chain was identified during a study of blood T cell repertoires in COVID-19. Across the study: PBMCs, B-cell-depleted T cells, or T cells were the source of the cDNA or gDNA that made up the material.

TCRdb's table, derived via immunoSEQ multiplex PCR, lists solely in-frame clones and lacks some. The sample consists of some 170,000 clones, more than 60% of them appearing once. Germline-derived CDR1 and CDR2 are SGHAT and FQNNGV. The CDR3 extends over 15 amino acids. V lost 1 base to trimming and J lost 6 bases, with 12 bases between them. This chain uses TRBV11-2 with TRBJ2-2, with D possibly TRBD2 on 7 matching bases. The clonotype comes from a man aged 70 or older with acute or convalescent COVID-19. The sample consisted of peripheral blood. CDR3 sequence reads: CASSLGGGFAGELFF. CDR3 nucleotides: TGTGCCAGCAGCTTAGGCGGGGGCTTCGCCGGGGAGCTGTTTTTT.